This T cell receptor beta chain was sequenced for a study of blood T cell repertoires in COVID-19. V was pared by 2 bases and J by 7 bases, with 15 bases between. Germline V gene data show CDR1 as SGHNT and CDR2 as YYREEE (reference sequence). This CDR3 contains 15 residues. Data came from immunoSEQ multiplex PCR; TCRdb stores just in-frame clones and leaves some out. The profile shows around 200,000 clones, around 88% of them singletons. Those enrolled, adults aged about 18 to 89 years, came from around 25 US areas. Cohorts were based on clinical histories the participants reported. The chain uses TRBV5-4 and TRBJ2-2; no reliable D call. The sequencing sample was made of PBMCs or T cells enriched from blood (not recorded which). This clonotype was sampled from a woman younger than 45 who had been exposed to COVID-19. The CDR3 DNA sequence: TGTGCCAGCAGCTTTAGGTCGGCAGGCGACGGGGAGCTGTTTTTT. It yields the protein CASSFRSAGDGELFF.